This T cell receptor (beta chain) was recorded in a study of regulatory T cells in long-lasting Graves disease. General study points: Lower TCR diversity was seen in persistent Graves' patients than in newly diagnosed ones. Sharing of public clonotypes was greater in persistent patients (over 2,500) than in new patients (almost 1,000).

This clonotype was detected a few times. The target antigen is unknown. Libraries of TCR beta came from iRepertoire HTBI primers plus Arm-PCR of CDR3 regions. Each CDR3 protein is one row after TCRdb ran MiXCR on the multiplex PCR reads. This sample has more than 450,000 distinct CDR3 sequences, with about 12% found just once. Documented time point: newly diagnosed GD, antithyroid drugs for less than 3 months. Extracted RNA from PBMCs served as the source of the TCR library. This CDR3 spans 14 amino acids. After removal of 11 bases from V and 3 bases from J, the junction contained 12 bases not matched to a gene. The germline V gene has CDR1 ENHRY and CDR2 SYGVKD. The data were also submitted as part of a second study, on T cells in Graves' hyperthyroidism and ophthalmopathy. That source notes: In making diagnoses, clinical symptoms, serum thyroxine and TRAb, thyroid ultrasound and orbital computed tomography were all used.

This specimen was peripheral blood mononuclear cells (PBMCs), taken at new diagnosis, from a patient treated with antithyroid drugs. The receptor was isolated from a woman under 40 with Graves disease. The chain joins TRBV10-3 to TRBJ2-7; 8 positions agree with TRBD2. CDR3 residues: CAVSTGGPGYEQYF. Here the CDR3 DNA reads TGTGCCGTCTCTACGGGAGGGCCGGGCTACGAGCAGTACTTC.